A selection of T cell receptor beta chains follows, all from one sample in a study of a mutant IDH1 vaccine in newly diagnosed glioma. Antigen specificity for these receptors is unknown. Sequencing was performed with immunoSEQ multiplex PCR; in TCRdb, only in-frame clones are kept and a portion is missing. The sample consists of tens of thousands of clones, approximately 75% of them appearing once. The sample was PBMCs, taken from a glioma patient whose treatment included an IDH1 peptide vaccine. Every receptor here comes from a middle-aged man with glioma. CDR3s include the opening cysteine and the closing phenylalanine or tryptophan. D genes are given only for firm matches. Size values are once, few and many counts, or a class for expanded clones, and some rows have none.

j_gene | v_gene | abundance | d_gene | CDR3aa | CDR3nt
TRBJ2-1 | TRBV9 | - | TRBD2 | CASSVEIGRFSEQFF | TGTGCCAGCAGCGTAGAAATCGGGAGGTTTAGCGAGCAGTTCTTC
TRBJ2-1 | TRBV14 | few | TRBD1 | CASSLRTGRYNEQFF | TGTGCCAGCAGCCTGAGGACAGGACGATACAATGAGCAGTTCTTC
TRBJ2-1 | TRBV4-3 | - | - | CASSQDHGGAYNEQFF | TGCGCCAGCAGCCAAGATCACGGAGGCGCCTACAATGAGCAGTTCTTC
TRBJ2-2 | TRBV6-5 | few | TRBD2 | CASSYSPGGRTGELFF | TGTGCCAGCAGTTACTCTCCAGGCGGGAGGACCGGGGAGCTGTTTTTT
TRBJ1-3 | TRBV19 | - | - | CASSIDSHPGNTIYF | TGTGCCAGTAGTATAGATTCTCACCCCGGAAACACCATATATTTT
TRBJ2-1 | TRBV28 | - | - | CASTLPGIALGEQFF | TGTGCCAGCACCCTGCCAGGGATAGCGCTCGGTGAGCAGTTCTTC
TRBJ2-1 | TRBV11-3 | - | TRBD2 | CASSLGLAGLNEQFF | TGTGCCAGCAGCTTAGGACTAGCGGGACTCAATGAGCAGTTCTTC
TRBJ2-1 | TRBV6-1 | - | TRBD2 | CASTVRLAGSNEQFF | TGTGCCAGCACGGTCCGGCTAGCGGGGTCCAATGAGCAGTTCTTC
TRBJ2-5 | TRBV6-6 | - | - | CASSSRGETQYF | TGTGCCAGCAGTTCAAGGGGGGAGACCCAGTACTTC
TRBJ1-2 | TRBV9 | - | - | CASSVGQVPYGYTF | TGTGCCAGCAGCGTAGGACAGGTACCCTATGGCTACACCTTC